This entry lists 20 T cell receptor beta chains sequenced from one sample in a study of blood T cells in healthy people across ages. Sample-barcoded 5' priming and a J-beta primer mix drove a second PCR of 7 to 11 cycles. TCRdb independently ran MiXCR on the 5' RACE reads; one entry per CDR3 protein. The sample carries roughly 1 million distinct CDR3 sequences, approximately 25% recorded once. This same sample was also taken into another study, of T cells of mothers and their children.

Sequencing used blood. These receptors all stem from a girl aged 2-10 years in good health.

The chain is built from TRBV29-1 and TRBJ2-3; no firm D call. Germline assignment: CDR1 SQVTM and CDR2 ANQGSEA. V lost 5 bases to trimming and J lost 6 bases, with 12 bases between them. The CDR3 extends over 12 amino acids. CDR3 protein: CSVCDLGDTQYF. CDR3 nucleotides: TGCAGCGTTTGCGACTTGGGGGATACGCAGTATTTT.

This clonotype was counted between two and nine times. The CDR3 DNA is TGTGCCAGCAGCCCCAGCCCAGGGGAAGAGACCCAGTACTTC. This codes for CASSPSPGEETQYF. The chain uses TRBV12-3 or TRBV12-4 and TRBJ2-1; weak D call: TRBD1 (6 bases). The J call is in doubt because the DNA end fits TRBJ2-5 better. The CDR3 is 14 amino acids.

This chain uses TRBV7-9 with TRBJ2-1, with D perhaps assigned TRBD1 or TRBD2 (5 bases each). From germline, CDR1 is SEHNR and CDR2 FQNEAQ (reference sequence). V lost 9 bases to trimming and J lost 3 bases, with 9 bases between them. The CDR3 contains 12 residues. The CDR3 DNA sequence: TGTGCCAGGGGGGATATCTACAATGAGCAGTTCTTC. Its translation is CARGDIYNEQFF.

The J gene is TRBJ2-1, the V gene TRBV14; TRBD2 matches 7 bases. This CDR3 is 15 amino acids long. Germline CDR1 is SGHDN and CDR2 is FVKESK. Trimming at V came to 4 bases and at J to 5 bases, leaving 8 bases not matched to a gene. The CDR3 spells CASSPQSGANNEQFF. CDR3 coding DNA: TGTGCCAGCAGCCCCCAGAGCGGGGCTAACAATGAGCAGTTCTTC.

The sample holds a few counts of this clonotype. V gene TRBV20-1 combines with J gene TRBJ2-3; 11 nucleotides agree with TRBD2. The germline V gene encodes CDR1 DFQATT and CDR2 SNEGSKA (reference sequence). The trim removed 0 bases at V and 5 bases at J, leaving 13 bases unmatched. CDR3 size: 18 residues. CDR3 in amino acids: CSARDQGVAGGPGDTQYF. The CDR3 nucleotides read TGCAGTGCTAGAGATCAGGGTGTAGCGGGAGGGCCCGGAGATACGCAGTATTTT.

V is TRBV29-1 and J is TRBJ2-1; no clear D. The CDR3 is 12 residues long. Germline CDR1 reads SQVTM; CDR2 reads ANQGSEA. Trimming removed 5 bases from V and 6 bases from J, with 11 bases in between. This CDR3 is CSVFRSANEQFF. The CDR3 DNA is TGCAGCGTTTTCAGGTCGGCCAATGAGCAGTTCTTC.

This clonotype was seen a few times. This rearrangement joins TRBV4-1 to TRBJ1-6; TRBD1 is a possible D gene (5 bases). Germline assignment: CDR1 MGHRA and CDR2 YSYEKL. V was cut by 10 bases and J by 7 bases, with 17 bases left in between. The CDR3 is 14 residues long. The CDR3 coding sequence is TGCGCCACCGCGGGGGTGGTGGGCAATTCACCCCTCCACTTT. It codes for CATAGVVGNSPLHF.

This clonotype was seen ten or more times. The genes are TRBV29-1 and TRBJ2-5; 9 nucleotides line up with TRBD1. Germline-derived CDR1 and CDR2 are SQVTM and ANQGSEA. With V trimmed by 7 bases and J by 5 bases, 5 bases remained unmatched. This CDR3 contains 12 residues. The CDR3 region is CSARGTGETQYF. The CDR3 DNA follows: TGCAGCGCCCGTGGGACAGGGGAGACCCAGTACTTC.

The rearrangement links TRBV7-9 to TRBJ2-3, with unresolved D. The V end lost 3 bases, the J end lost 11 bases, and 12 bases lay between the germline ends. CDR1 is SEHNR, CDR2 FQNEAQ, per germline (reference sequence). The CDR3 runs to 12 residues. As DNA, the CDR3 is TGTGCCAGCAGCTTTGTGGCAGCGCTGCAGTATTTT. Protein product: CASSFVAALQYF.

J is TRBJ2-1 and V is TRBV29-1; TRBD2 agrees at 13 bases. Germline CDR1 is SQVTM and CDR2 is ANQGSEA. V dropped 6 bases and J dropped 6; count of bases not matched to a gene: 5. The CDR3 runs 14 residues. DNA of the CDR3: TGCAGCGTAGCCGGGACTAGCGGGGCCAATGAGCAGTTCTTC. Its protein product is CSVAGTSGANEQFF.

The V and J genes are TRBV6-5 and TRBJ1-2; the match to TRBD1 covers 10 bases. Germline trimming cut 4 bases from V and 8 bases from J; bases unmatched to any gene: 4. Germline V gene lookup returns CDR1 MNHEY and CDR2 SVGAGI. CDR3 length: 13 amino acids. CDR3: CASSSTGGSGYTF. The CDR3 DNA reads TGTGCCAGCAGTTCGACAGGGGGCAGCGGCTACACCTTC.

This chain connects TRBV29-1 to TRBJ1-5; 7 nucleotides align to TRBD1. V was clipped by 4 bases and J by 6 bases; unmatched bases: 6. Germline CDR1 SQVTM, CDR2 ANQGSEA. The CDR3 is 13 amino acids. The CDR3 loop is CSVVRQGGQPQHF. CDR3 DNA: TGCAGCGTTGTGCGACAGGGTGGTCAGCCCCAGCATTTT.

This clonotype was counted between two and nine times. For the CDR3, the DNA is TGTGCCAGCAGTTTCTTCCCGGACGGGAGGGCGAGGGAGACCCAGTACTTC. Translated: CASSFFPDGRARETQYF. The chain has TRBV28 and TRBJ2-5; 8 bases fit TRBD2. This CDR3 is built from 17 residues. CDR1 is MDHEN and CDR2 is SYDVKM in the germline V gene. With 3 bases clipped from V and 5 bases from J, the junction kept 14 bases outside the gene matches.

This clonotype was seen only a few times. The V call is TRBV28, the J call TRBJ2-7; TRBD2 agrees at 10 bases. The germline gives CDR1 MDHEN, CDR2 SYDVKM. The V and J ends lost 2 bases and 7 bases, in that order; junction bases with no gene match: 11. The CDR3 runs to 16 residues. The CDR3 region is CASSLPRDGLAEEQYF. In nucleotides, the CDR3 is TGTGCCAGCAGTTTACCTCGTGATGGACTAGCGGAAGAGCAGTACTTC.

This clonotype has just a few counts. The V and J genes are TRBV29-1 and TRBJ2-7; possible D gene TRBD2, 5 bases. V dropped 0 bases and J dropped 5 bases, with 8 bases sitting between them. The CDR3 is 12 residues long. CDR1 is SQVTM, CDR2 ANQGSEA, per germline. For the CDR3, the DNA is TGCAGCGTTGAAGATTCGGGGAACGAGCAGTACTTC. It translates to CSVEDSGNEQYF.

The genes are TRBV24-1 and TRBJ2-1; TRBD2 matches 16 bases. CDR3 size: 17 residues. V lost 6 bases to trimming and J lost 4 bases; unmatched junction nucleotides: 5. CDR1 and CDR2 (germline): KGHDR, SFDVKD. The CDR3 region is CATSSRGLAGGYNEQFF. The DNA for the CDR3 is TGTGCCACCAGTTCACGGGGACTAGCGGGAGGGTACAATGAGCAGTTCTTC.

This chain uses TRBV5-1 with TRBJ2-5; D is undetermined. Gene TRBJ2-7 matches the end of the DNA better, so the J call may be wrong. Germline assignment: CDR1 SGHRS and CDR2 YFSETQ. CDR3 size: 16 residues. CDR3 in DNA: TGCGCCAGCAGTCCTATCCCCGGTGGAGAATTCTACGAGCAGTACTTC. Encoded protein: CASSPIPGGEFYEQYF.

V and J are TRBV5-1 and TRBJ2-1; either TRBD1 or TRBD2 may fit D (5 bases each). Germline-derived CDR1 and CDR2 are SGHRS and YFSETQ. This CDR3 is built from 14 residues. The germline V and J ends were trimmed by 2 bases and 10 bases, with 16 bases remaining between them. The CDR3 bases are TGCGCCAGCAGCTTTAGCCCCGAGGGGTACGAGCAGTTCTTC. It translates to CASSFSPEGYEQFF.

This sequence joins TRBV27 and TRBJ2-6, with unresolved D. The length of the CDR3 is 15 residues. In germline, CDR1 is MNHEY, CDR2 SMNVEV (reference sequence). The V gene lost 5 bases and the J gene lost 0 bases, with 8 bases spanning the gap. CDR3 coding DNA: TGTGCCAGCAGTCCCTTACCCTCTGGGGCCAACGTCCTGACTTTC. It specifies CASSPLPSGANVLTF.

J is TRBJ2-7 and V is TRBV27; no reliable D call. The germline V gene has CDR1 MNHEY and CDR2 SMNVEV (reference sequence). V lost 5 bases and J lost 3, with 14 bases in between. This CDR3 has 14 residues. The CDR3 region has the DNA TGTGCCAGCAGTCTTCGAATGGGCTACTACGAGCAGTACTTC. Protein: CASSLRMGYYEQYF.